Below, 5 T cell receptor beta chains from the same sample are listed, as sequenced in a study of read filtering for tumor transcriptome and immune sequencing. This library used about 360 ng RNA and molecular barcoded adaptors spanning alpha/delta and beta/gamma chains. TCRdb redid the calling of the reads with MiXCR, one entry per CDR3 protein. The data show around 50,000 distinct CDR3 sequences, 20% to 25% seen once. Specimen: a population of CD138-negative cells sorted from bone marrow. These receptors all stem from a donor aged 40 or over with multiple myeloma.

This clonotype showed up many times. V usage is TRBV20-1 and J usage is TRBJ1-1; 8 positions agree with TRBD1. V lost 4 bases, J lost 2 bases, and 0 bases stayed unmatched. Germline-derived CDR1 and CDR2 are DFQATT and SNEGSKA (reference sequence). This CDR3 is 12 amino acids long. The CDR3 DNA reads as TGCAGTGCTACAGGGGGCAACACTGAAGCTTTCTTT. Amino acid sequence: CSATGGNTEAFF.

The V call is TRBV7-9, the J call TRBJ1-1; D gene ambiguous. Germline V gives CDR1 SEHNR, CDR2 FQNEAQ (reference sequence). The CDR3 has 15 amino acids. Trimming removed 5 bases at V and 1 base at J, with 14 bases between. The CDR3 loop reads CASSPPVKPNTEAFF. CDR3 DNA: TGTGCCAGCAGCCCCCCCGTTAAGCCGAACACTGAAGCTTTCTTT.

At least ten counts were recorded for this clonotype. V and J are TRBV5-1 and TRBJ1-1; TRBD1 matches at 10 bases. The V and J ends lost 0 bases and 0 bases, in that order; junction bases with no gene match: 8. This CDR3 has 18 residues. Germline V lookup: CDR1 SGHRS, CDR2 YFSETQ. CDR3 DNA sequence: TGCGCCAGCAGCTTGGGTGGACAGGGGGGAGGAATGAACACTGAAGCTTTCTTT. Its translation is CASSLGGQGGGMNTEAFF.

This clonotype turned up a few times. This chain connects TRBV19 to TRBJ1-5; perhaps TRBD1 as D (6 bases). Trimming cost V 3 bases and J 5 bases, with 11 bases left between them. CDR3 length: 14 amino acids. Germline values: CDR1 LNHDA, CDR2 SQIVND (reference sequence). This CDR3 is CASSMGGEHQPQHF. The CDR3 bases are TGTGCCAGTAGTATGGGGGGCGAGCATCAGCCCCAGCATTTT.

This clonotype was counted a few times. The rearrangement links TRBV6-1 to TRBJ1-1, with D unclear. There are 13 residues in the CDR3. In germline, CDR1 is MNHNS, CDR2 SASEGT. Trimming left V 4 bases short and J 1 base short, with 7 bases between. CDR3 residues: CASSVYRNTEAFF. DNA of the CDR3: TGTGCCAGCAGTGTGTACAGGAACACTGAAGCTTTCTTT.